A single sample is the source of the 15 T cell receptor beta chains below, sequenced in a study of blood T cell repertoires in COVID-19. Clones were sequenced by immunoSEQ multiplex PCR, and TCRdb holds only the in-frame ones, with some missing. The sample yields 350,000 to 400,000 clones, roughly 90% seen once. Sample: peripheral blood. The receptors were sampled from a woman in her twenties or thirties with COVID-19, enrolled during active disease.

The chain employs TRBV11-3 and TRBJ2-1; 11 positions match TRBD2. V lost 5 bases and J lost 12; bases outside the gene matches: 9. Germline V gene sequence: CDR1 SGHNT, CDR2 YENEEA. The CDR3 length is 14 residues. CDR3 region: CASSPGTSGLGQFF. As DNA, the CDR3 is TGTGCCAGCAGCCCTGGGACTAGCGGTCTTGGGCAGTTCTTC.

There are a few counts of this clone. This chain joins TRBV6-6 and TRBJ1-1, with TRBD1 matching over 9 bases. The CDR3 has 16 amino acids. The V segment lost 5 bases and the J segment 0 bases; nucleotides outside the gene matches: 7. Germline V gene lookup returns CDR1 MNHNY and CDR2 SVGAGI (reference sequence). CDR3 loop: CASSRGTGLLNTEAFF. DNA of the CDR3: TGTGCCAGCAGTCGAGGGACAGGGCTTTTGAACACTGAAGCTTTCTTT.

This clone turned up a few times. The chain combines TRBV10-3 with TRBJ1-5; D gene ambiguous. This CDR3 is 12 amino acids long. Germline V lookup: CDR1 ENHRY, CDR2 SYGVKD. V lost 3 bases and J lost 8, with 8 bases in between. The DNA of the CDR3 is TGTGCCATCAGTGACCCCGGAGAGCCCCAGCATTTT. Its translation: CAISDPGEPQHF.

This clone was recorded once. The genes are TRBV18 and TRBJ1-1, with 8 bases aligning to TRBD1. Trimming at V came to 5 bases and at J to 5 bases, leaving 10 bases not matched to a gene. Looked up from germline, CDR1 is KGHSH and CDR2 is LQKENI. This CDR3 contains 15 residues. The CDR3 DNA sequence: TGTGCCAGCTCAACCCAAGACAGGGGATGGACTGAAGCTTTCTTT. Translation gives CASSTQDRGWTEAFF.

The chain uses TRBV25-1 and TRBJ1-4; possibly TRBD1 for D (6 bases). The CDR3 covers 14 residues. Germline loops: CDR1 MGHDK, CDR2 SYGVNS. Deletions cut 5 bases from V and 5 bases from J, with 12 bases between. The CDR3, as DNA: TGTGCCAGCAGTCAGCCAGGGGAGAATGAAAAACTGTTTTTT. This gives the protein CASSQPGENEKLFF.

The J gene is TRBJ2-3, the V gene TRBV27; TRBD2 aligns across 10 bases. Looked up from germline, CDR1 is MNHEY and CDR2 is SMNVEV (reference sequence). The ends lost 6 bases at V and 3 bases at J; junction bases unmatched: 6. The CDR3 runs 15 residues. CDR3 coding DNA: TGTGCCAGCAGGAGTCCTAGCGGGAGTACAGATACGCAGTATTTT. It specifies CASRSPSGSTDTQYF.

The genes are TRBV9 and TRBJ2-1; D possibly corresponds to TRBD2 (6 bases). The CDR3 is 15 amino acids. CDR1 is SGDLS, CDR2 YYNGEE, per germline. Trimming took 3 bases from V and 7 from J, leaving 17 bases between them. CDR3 coding DNA: TGTGCCAGCAGCGGCCGGGACTCCCTCACGAATGAGCAGTTCTTC. This encodes CASSGRDSLTNEQFF.

The chain uses TRBV5-5 and TRBJ1-5; D is unresolved. CDR1 is SGHKS and CDR2 is YYEKEE in the germline V gene (reference sequence). CDR3 size: 13 residues. Trimming removed 0 bases at V and 2 bases at J, with 3 bases between. CDR3 residues: CASSLAGNQPQHF. The CDR3 DNA reads as TGTGCCAGCAGCTTGGCGGGCAATCAGCCCCAGCATTTT.

The chain combines TRBV7-2 with TRBJ1-1; 8 bases agree with TRBD1. The CDR3 sequence is 16 residues long. Unmatched junction bases numbered 13, after V lost 4 bases and J lost 6 bases. Germline CDR1 reads SGHTA; CDR2 reads FQGNSA. The CDR3: CASSSRSRDRLPEAFF. CDR3 bases: TGTGCCAGCAGCTCCCGATCTCGGGACAGGCTACCTGAAGCTTTCTTT.

This chain's CDR3 is CASTRSREGENEQFF. As DNA, the CDR3 is TGTGCCAGCACACGGTCGCGGGAGGGGGAAAATGAGCAGTTCTTC. The chain has TRBV9 and TRBJ2-1, with 9 bases identical to TRBD2. The CDR3 runs to 15 residues. Germline V gene sequence: CDR1 SGDLS, CDR2 YYNGEE. The V and J ends lost 6 bases and 7 bases, in that order; junction bases with no gene match: 11.

The count of this clone is one. The V call is TRBV5-1, the J call TRBJ1-2; D perhaps matches TRBD1 (6 bases). V was trimmed by 3 bases and J by 6 bases, leaving 24 bases between them. The CDR3 contains 17 residues. Germline lookup yields CDR1 SGHRS and CDR2 YFSETQ. The CDR3 here is CASSSVGGDIWKDGYTF. The CDR3 region has the DNA TGCGCCAGCAGCTCCGTAGGGGGGGATATATGGAAGGATGGCTACACCTTC.

This clone occurred once. The chain employs TRBV5-5 and TRBJ1-2; a weak D match, TRBD1 (5 bases). V was pared by 2 bases and J by 4 bases, with 12 bases between. Germline CDR1 reads SGHKS; CDR2 reads YYEKEE (reference sequence). This CDR3 has 14 amino acids. CDR3 sequence reads: CASSLRDWVYGYTF. The CDR3 nucleotides read TGTGCCAGCAGCTTACGGGACTGGGTCTATGGCTACACCTTC.

This rearrangement joins TRBV5-1 to TRBJ1-2; TRBD1 aligns across 7 bases. Germline trimming cut 4 bases from V and 5 bases from J; bases unmatched to any gene: 8. The CDR3 runs 14 residues. Germline V gene lookup returns CDR1 SGHRS and CDR2 YFSETQ. The CDR3 nucleotides read TGCGCCAGCAGCCCCGGACAGGTTACTTATGGCTACACCTTC. Protein: CASSPGQVTYGYTF.

This chain uses TRBV7-8 with TRBJ2-7; possible D gene TRBD1, 5 bases. V lost 0 bases and J lost 2, with 5 bases in between. This CDR3 is 13 amino acids long. Germline V gene sequence: CDR1 SGHVS, CDR2 FQNEAQ. CDR3 in amino acids: CASSLAGPYEQYV. In DNA form, the CDR3 reads TGTGCCAGCAGCTTAGCGGGGCCCTACGAGCAGTACGTC.

The chain combines TRBV29-1 with TRBJ2-7; possibly TRBD1 for D (6 bases). This CDR3 has 15 residues. V lost 0 bases and J lost 3, with 15 bases in between. CDR1 and CDR2 from the germline V gene are SQVTM and ANQGSEA. The CDR3 DNA reads TGCAGCGTTGAAGATCTTCGGCAGGGGTACTACGAGCAGTACTTC. Translated, it gives CSVEDLRQGYYEQYF.